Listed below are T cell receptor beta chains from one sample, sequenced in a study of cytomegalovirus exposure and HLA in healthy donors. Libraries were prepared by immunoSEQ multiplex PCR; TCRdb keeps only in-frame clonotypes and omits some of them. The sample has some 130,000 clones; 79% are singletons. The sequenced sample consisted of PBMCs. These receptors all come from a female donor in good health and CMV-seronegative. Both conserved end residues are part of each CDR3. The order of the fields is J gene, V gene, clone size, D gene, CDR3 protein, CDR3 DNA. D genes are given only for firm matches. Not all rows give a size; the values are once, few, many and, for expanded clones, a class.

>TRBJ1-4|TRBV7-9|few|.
CASSQTTPTMEKLFF
TGTGCCAGCAGCCAAACGACTCCAACGATGGAAAAACTGTTTTTT
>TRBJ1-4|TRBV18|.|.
CASSPRDTLISEKLFF
TGTGCCAGCTCACCACGAGACACCCTTATTTCTGAAAAACTGTTTTTT
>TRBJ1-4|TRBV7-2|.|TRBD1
CASSSGQGNEKLFF
TGTGCCAGCAGCTCGGGACAGGGAAATGAAAAACTGTTTTTT
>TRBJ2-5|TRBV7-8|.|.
CASSSSSTQETQYF
TGTGCCAGCAGCTCCTCCAGTACCCAAGAGACCCAGTACTTC
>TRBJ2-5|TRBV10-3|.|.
CASGLGGPETQYF
TGTGCCTCGGGCCTGGGGGGGCCAGAGACCCAGTACTTC
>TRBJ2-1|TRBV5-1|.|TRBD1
CASSFGTAYNEQFF
TGCGCCAGCAGCTTCGGGACAGCCTACAATGAGCAGTTCTTC
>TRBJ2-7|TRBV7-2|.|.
CASSPATGYYEQYF
TGTGCCAGCAGCCCGGCGACAGGTTACTACGAGCAGTACTTC
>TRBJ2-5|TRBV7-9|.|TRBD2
CASRGGVETQYF
TGTGCCAGCCGTGGGGGGGTGGAGACCCAGTACTTC
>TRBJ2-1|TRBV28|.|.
CASTLWAGGQGSNEQFF
TGTGCCAGCACCTTATGGGCGGGGGGACAGGGTAGCAATGAGCAGTTCTTC
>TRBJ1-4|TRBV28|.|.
CASSFVEKLFF
TGTGCCAGCAGTTTCGTTGAAAAACTGTTTTTT
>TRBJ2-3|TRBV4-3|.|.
CASSQDRGGADTQYF
TGCGCCAGCAGCCAAGATAGGGGGGGGGCAGATACGCAGTATTTT
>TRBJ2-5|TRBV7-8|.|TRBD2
CASSLRLAGIQETQYF
TGTGCCAGCAGCTTACGACTAGCGGGGATCCAAGAGACCCAGTACTTC
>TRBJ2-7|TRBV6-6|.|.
CASSYSTSGNEQYF
TGTGCCAGCAGTTACTCGACTTCGGGGAACGAGCAGTACTTC
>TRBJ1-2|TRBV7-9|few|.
CASSARAPGDRAYGYTF
TGTGCCAGCAGCGCCCGGGCCCCAGGGGATCGGGCGTATGGCTACACCTTC
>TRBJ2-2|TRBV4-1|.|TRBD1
CASSQGQVRRELFF
TGCGCCAGCAGCCAGGGACAGGTGCGCAGGGAGCTGTTTTTT
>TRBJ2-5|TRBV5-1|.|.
CASSVGTFQETQYF
TGCGCCAGCAGCGTAGGGACTTTCCAAGAGACCCAGTACTTC
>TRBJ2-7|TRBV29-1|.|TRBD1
CSVELRTGGFYEQYF
TGCAGCGTTGAACTACGGACAGGGGGCTTTTACGAGCAGTACTTC
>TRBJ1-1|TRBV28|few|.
CASSFRGTEAFF
TGTGCCAGCAGTTTCCGGGGGACTGAAGCTTTCTTT
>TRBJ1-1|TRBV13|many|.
CASSLSPSGTEAFF
TGTGCCAGCAGCTTGTCCCCCTCGGGCACTGAAGCTTTCTTT
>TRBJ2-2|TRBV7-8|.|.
CASSLAMATQNTGELFF
TGTGCCAGCAGCTTAGCAATGGCAACACAAAACACCGGGGAGCTGTTTTTT
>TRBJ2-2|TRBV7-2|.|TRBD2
CASSPRTSWTGELFF
TGTGCCAGCAGCCCTCGGACTAGCTGGACCGGGGAGCTGTTTTTT
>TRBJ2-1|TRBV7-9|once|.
CASSPYIEQFF
TGTGCCAGCAGCCCGTATATTGAGCAGTTCTTC
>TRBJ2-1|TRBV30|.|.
CAWSRRRSSYNEQFF
TGTGCCTGGTCAAGGAGACGCAGCTCCTACAATGAGCAGTTCTTC